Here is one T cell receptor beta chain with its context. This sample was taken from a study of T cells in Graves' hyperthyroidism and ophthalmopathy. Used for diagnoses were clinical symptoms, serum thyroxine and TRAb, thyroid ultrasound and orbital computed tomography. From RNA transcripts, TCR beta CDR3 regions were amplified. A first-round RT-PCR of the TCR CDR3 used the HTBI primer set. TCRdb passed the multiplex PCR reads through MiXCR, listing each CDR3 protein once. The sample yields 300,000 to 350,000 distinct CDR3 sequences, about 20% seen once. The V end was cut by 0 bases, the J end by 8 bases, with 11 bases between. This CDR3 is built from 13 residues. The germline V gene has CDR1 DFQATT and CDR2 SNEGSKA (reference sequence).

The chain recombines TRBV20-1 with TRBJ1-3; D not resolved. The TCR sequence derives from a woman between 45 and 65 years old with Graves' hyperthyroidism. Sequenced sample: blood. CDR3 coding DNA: TGCAGTGCTAGAGATCTCTGGGGAGACACCATATATTTT. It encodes CSARDLWGDTIYF.